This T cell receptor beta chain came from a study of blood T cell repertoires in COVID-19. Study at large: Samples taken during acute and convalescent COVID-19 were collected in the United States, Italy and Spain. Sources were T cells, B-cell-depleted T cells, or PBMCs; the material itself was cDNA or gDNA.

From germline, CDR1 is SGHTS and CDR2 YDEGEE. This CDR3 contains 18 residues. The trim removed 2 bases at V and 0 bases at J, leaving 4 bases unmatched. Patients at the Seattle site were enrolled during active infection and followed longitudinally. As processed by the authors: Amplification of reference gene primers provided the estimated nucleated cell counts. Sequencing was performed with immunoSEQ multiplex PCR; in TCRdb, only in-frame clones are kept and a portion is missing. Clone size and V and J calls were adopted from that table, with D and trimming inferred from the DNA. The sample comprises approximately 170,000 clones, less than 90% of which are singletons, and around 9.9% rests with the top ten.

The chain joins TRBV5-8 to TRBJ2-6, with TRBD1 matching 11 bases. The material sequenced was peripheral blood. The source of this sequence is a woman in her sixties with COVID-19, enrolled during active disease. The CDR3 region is CASSFHGTGGSGANVLTF. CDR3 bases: TGTGCCAGCAGCTTTCACGGGACAGGGGGCTCTGGGGCCAACGTCCTGACTTTC.